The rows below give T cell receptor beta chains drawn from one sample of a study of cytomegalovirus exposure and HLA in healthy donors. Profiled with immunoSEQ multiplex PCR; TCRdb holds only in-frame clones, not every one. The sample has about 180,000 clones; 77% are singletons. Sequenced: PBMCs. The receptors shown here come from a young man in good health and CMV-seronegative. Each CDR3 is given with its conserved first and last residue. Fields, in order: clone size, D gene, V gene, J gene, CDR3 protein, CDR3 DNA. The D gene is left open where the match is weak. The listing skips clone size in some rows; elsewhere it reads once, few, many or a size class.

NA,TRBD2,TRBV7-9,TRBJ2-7,CASSPPGGEYEQYF,TGTGCCAGCAGCCCCCCCGGGGGGGAGTACGAGCAGTACTTC
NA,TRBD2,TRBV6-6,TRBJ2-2,CASSTSGGPTGELFF,TGTGCCAGCAGTACTAGCGGGGGACCCACCGGGGAGCTGTTTTTT
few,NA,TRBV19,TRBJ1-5,CAAGIGPQHF,TGTGCCGCGGGGATTGGGCCCCAGCATTTT
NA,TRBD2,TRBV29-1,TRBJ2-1,CSVREGLTEQFF,TGCAGTGTGAGGGAGGGCCTTACTGAGCAGTTCTTC
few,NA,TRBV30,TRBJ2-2,CAWSFQGSGELFF,TGTGCCTGGAGCTTTCAGGGATCCGGGGAGCTGTTTTTT
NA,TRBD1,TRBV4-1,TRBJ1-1,CASSQADGTGCEAFF,TGCGCCAGCAGCCAAGCAGACGGGACAGGGTGTGAAGCTTTCTTT
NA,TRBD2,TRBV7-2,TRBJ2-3,CASSLGLAVRGATDTQYF,TGTGCCAGCAGCTTAGGACTAGCGGTCCGGGGGGCCACAGATACGCAGTATTTT
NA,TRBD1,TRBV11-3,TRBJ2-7,CASSTRQGFSYEQYF,TGTGCCAGCAGCACGCGACAGGGCTTCTCCTACGAGCAGTACTTC
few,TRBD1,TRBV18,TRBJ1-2,CASTSDREDFYGYTF,TGTGCCAGCACCTCGGACAGGGAGGATTTTTATGGCTACACCTTC
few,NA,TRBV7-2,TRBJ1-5,CASSLAPDQPQHF,TGTGCCAGCAGCTTAGCACCGGATCAGCCCCAGCATTTT
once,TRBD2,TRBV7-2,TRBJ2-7,CASSPGTSGGYSSYEQYF,TGTGCCAGCAGCCCCGGGACTAGCGGGGGGTACAGCTCCTACGAGCAGTACTTC
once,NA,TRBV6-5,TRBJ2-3,CASGGFPSTDTQYF,TGTGCCAGCGGGGGGTTCCCTAGCACAGATACGCAGTATTTT
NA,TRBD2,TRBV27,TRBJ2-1,CASSLRLLAGLSYNEQFF,TGTGCCAGCAGTTTAAGGCTACTAGCGGGGCTCTCCTACAATGAGCAGTTCTTC
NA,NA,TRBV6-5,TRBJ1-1,CASLPLQGGTEAFF,TGTGCCAGCCTCCCTCTCCAGGGTGGGACTGAAGCTTTCTTT
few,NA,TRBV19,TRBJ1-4,CASIGRPRNEKLFF,TGTGCCAGTATTGGTAGGCCGCGGAATGAAAAACTGTTTTTT
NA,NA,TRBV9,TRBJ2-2,CASSGYWTGLAGSGELFF,TGTGCCAGCAGCGGATATTGGACAGGGCTAGCGGGATCGGGGGAGCTGTTTTTT
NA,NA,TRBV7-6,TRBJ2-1,CASRLFRGGLLNYSYNEQFF,TGTGCCAGCAGACTCTTTAGGGGTGGGCTCCTAAACTACTCCTACAATGAGCAGTTCTTC
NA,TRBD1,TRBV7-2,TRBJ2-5,CASSLFAGQGVTQAETQYF,TGTGCCAGCAGCTTATTTGCGGGACAGGGGGTTACTCAGGCGGAGACCCAGTACTTC
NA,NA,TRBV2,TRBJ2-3,CASSASPGLFTDTQYF,TGTGCCAGCAGTGCTTCGCCGGGACTGTTCACAGATACGCAGTATTTT
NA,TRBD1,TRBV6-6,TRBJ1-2,CASSYGTGTYGYTF,TGTGCCAGCAGTTACGGGACAGGGACGTATGGCTACACCTTC
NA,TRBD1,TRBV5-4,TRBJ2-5,CASSGDSQETQYF,TGTGCCAGCAGCGGGGACAGCCAAGAGACCCAGTACTTC
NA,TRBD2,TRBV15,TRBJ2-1,CATSKTSGGAGEQFF,TGTGCCACCAGCAAAACTAGCGGGGGGGCGGGTGAGCAGTTCTTC
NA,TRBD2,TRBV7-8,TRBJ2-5,CASSPGTKETQYF,TGTGCCAGCAGCCCTGGGACTAAAGAGACCCAGTACTTC
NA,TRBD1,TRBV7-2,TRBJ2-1,CASSNRQGGVNEQFF,TGTGCCAGCAGCAACCGACAGGGGGGAGTGAATGAGCAGTTCTTC
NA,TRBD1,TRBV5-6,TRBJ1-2,CASSFGGGHGYTF,TGTGCCAGCAGCTTCGGAGGGGGCCATGGCTACACCTTC
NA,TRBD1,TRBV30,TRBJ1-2,CACALGQGVCGYTF,TGTGCCTGCGCCCTCGGACAGGGAGTATGCGGCTACACCTTC
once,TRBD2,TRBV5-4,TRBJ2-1,CASSFFRTSGRAYNEQFF,TGTGCCAGCAGCTTCTTCCGGACTAGCGGGAGGGCGTACAATGAGCAGTTCTTC
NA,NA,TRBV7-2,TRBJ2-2,CASRFEAGELFF,TGTGCCAGCAGGTTCGAGGCCGGGGAGCTGTTTTTT
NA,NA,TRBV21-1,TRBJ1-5,CASSKVLIRDREINQPQHF,TGTGCCAGCAGCAAAGTTCTGATCCGGGACAGGGAAATCAATCAGCCCCAGCATTTT
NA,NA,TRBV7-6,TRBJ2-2,CASSFTAGIVGELFF,TGTGCCAGCAGCTTTACGGCCGGGATCGTCGGGGAGCTGTTTTTT
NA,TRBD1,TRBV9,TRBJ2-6,CASSVVGQGSGANVLTF,TGTGCCAGCAGCGTAGTGGGACAGGGATCTGGGGCCAACGTCCTGACTTTC
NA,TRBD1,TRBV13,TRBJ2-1,CASSLGRGRSLSYNEQFF,TGTGCCAGCAGCTTAGGCAGGGGGCGGTCTCTCTCCTACAATGAGCAGTTCTTC
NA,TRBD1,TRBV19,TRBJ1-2,CASSRTWDRGVGYTF,TGTGCCAGTAGTAGAACCTGGGACAGGGGGGTTGGCTACACCTTC
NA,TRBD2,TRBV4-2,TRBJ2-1,CASSQDRRGAVYNEQFF,TGTGCCAGCAGCCAAGATAGGCGGGGGGCGGTTTACAATGAGCAGTTCTTC
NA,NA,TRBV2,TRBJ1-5,CASSGLGGQPQHF,TGTGCCAGCAGTGGATTAGGGGGTCAGCCCCAGCATTTT
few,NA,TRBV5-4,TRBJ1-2,CASSSGLRNYGYTF,TGTGCCAGCAGTTCGGGACTGCGGAACTATGGCTACACCTTC
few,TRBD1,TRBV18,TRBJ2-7,CASSGQAPSDHYEQYF,TGTGCCAGCTCGGGACAGGCTCCTAGCGACCACTACGAGCAGTACTTC
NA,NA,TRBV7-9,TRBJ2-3,CASSGGPGARDTQYF,TGTGCCAGCTCCGGCGGGCCAGGGGCTCGTGATACGCAGTATTTT
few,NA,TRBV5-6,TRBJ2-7,CASSLILARPYEQYF,TGTGCCAGCAGCTTGATCCTAGCGCGACCCTACGAGCAGTACTTC
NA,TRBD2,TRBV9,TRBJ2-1,CASSAGGAVYNEQFF,TGTGCCAGCAGCGCCGGGGGGGCGGTCTACAATGAGCAGTTCTTC
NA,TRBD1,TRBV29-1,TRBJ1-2,CSVVVSGTGTNYGYTF,TGCAGCGTTGTGGTCTCCGGGACAGGGACTAACTATGGCTACACCTTC
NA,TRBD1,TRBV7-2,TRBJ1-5,CASSARTGGNQPQHF,TGTGCCAGCAGCGCCCGGACAGGGGGCAATCAGCCCCAGCATTTT
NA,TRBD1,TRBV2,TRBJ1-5,CASSGRQGNQPQHF,TGTGCCAGCAGTGGACGACAGGGGAATCAGCCCCAGCATTTT